These 25 T cell receptor beta chains were all obtained from the same sample, sequenced in a study of blood T cell repertoires in COVID-19. Measured with immunoSEQ multiplex PCR; TCRdb has only the in-frame clones, and not every one. Counted here are roughly 250,000 clones, about 83% occurring once; the ten biggest clones make up 1.5%. The sequenced sample was peripheral blood. The source of these receptors is a woman aged 40 to 55 who had recovered from COVID-19.

This clone was seen ten or more times. The chain is built from TRBV7-9 and TRBJ2-5; 9 nucleotides align to TRBD1. The CDR3 has 15 amino acids. Trimming cost V 5 bases and J 1 base; bases outside gene matches: 5. CDR1 and CDR2 (germline): SEHNR, FQNEAQ (reference sequence). CDR3 amino acids: CASSNPGQGQETQYF. The CDR3 DNA reads as TGTGCCAGCAGCAATCCGGGACAGGGCCAAGAGACCCAGTACTTC.

In its sample, this clone was seen once. This chain uses TRBV12-3 or TRBV12-4 with TRBJ2-7; TRBD1 is a possible D gene (7 bases). This CDR3 region has 12 residues. The V gene lost 5 bases and the J gene lost 7 bases, with 12 bases spanning the gap. CDR3 protein: CASSHRGGEQYF. The CDR3 bases are TGTGCCAGCAGTCACAGGGGAGGAGAGCAGTACTTC.

The rearrangement joins TRBV2 to TRBJ2-1; the D gene is possibly TRBD2 (5 bases). Germline V gene sequence: CDR1 SNHLY, CDR2 FYNNEI. V was trimmed by 4 bases and J by 2 bases, leaving 9 bases between them. This CDR3 has 14 amino acids. In nucleotides, the CDR3 is TGTGCCAGCAGTGTCGGGGTTACCTACAATGAGCAGTTCTTC. Translating it yields CASSVGVTYNEQFF. Using reference TRBV2 and TRBJ2-1 for the parts outside the CDR3, the full variable domain is EPEVTQTPSHQVTQMGQEVILRCVPISNHLYFYWYRQILGQKVEFLVSFYNNEISEKSEIFDDQFSVERPDGSNFTLKIRSTKLEDSAMYFCASSVGVTYNEQFFGPGTRLTVL.

Worth noting for this clone: Within the sample, other DNA sequences also encode this same CDR3. CDR3 residues: CASSLDRYEQYF. CDR3 sequence (DNA): TGTGCCAGCAGCTTGGACAGGTACGAGCAGTACTTC. V is TRBV11-2 and J is TRBJ2-7; TRBD1 matches 7 bases. There are 12 residues in the CDR3. Germline CDR1 and CDR2: SGHAT and FQNNGV. Trimming took 3 bases from V and 4 from J; bases not matched to a gene: 0.

This CDR3 reads CASSANRDNTQYF. The CDR3 nucleotides read TGTGCCAGCAGCGCCAACAGGGATAATACGCAGTATTTT. This chain connects TRBV2 to TRBJ2-3; TRBD1 might be the D (6 bases). CDR3 size: 13 residues. The germline CDR1 and CDR2 sequences are SNHLY and FYNNEI. The V and J ends lost 6 bases and 7 bases respectively, with 14 bases between them. Complete variable domain (other parts from reference TRBV2 and TRBJ2-3): EPEVTQTPSHQVTQMGQEVILRCVPISNHLYFYWYRQILGQKVEFLVSFYNNEISEKSEIFDDQFSVERPDGSNFTLKIRSTKLEDSAMYFCASSANRDNTQYFGPGTRLTVL.

The chain links TRBV2 to TRBJ1-4; D remains unclear. Per germline, CDR1 SNHLY and CDR2 FYNNEI. The CDR3 spans 15 residues. Trimming left V 7 bases short and J 5 bases short, with 17 bases between. The CDR3 DNA sequence: TGTGCCAGCACCCCAACGGAGGAAAGAAATGAAAAACTGTTTTTT. This sequence encodes CASTPTEERNEKLFF.

CDR3 bases: TGTGCCAGCAGGACAGGGCAAGGTGGCTACACCTTC. It is translated as CASRTGQGGYTF. This chain connects TRBV2 to TRBJ1-2; 7 nucleotides agree with TRBD1. Germline lookup yields CDR1 SNHLY and CDR2 FYNNEI. V was clipped by 6 bases and J by 7 bases; unmatched bases: 5. CDR3 length equals 12 residues. The full variable domain, its missing parts supplied by reference TRBV2 and TRBJ1-2, is EPEVTQTPSHQVTQMGQEVILRCVPISNHLYFYWYRQILGQKVEFLVSFYNNEISEKSEIFDDQFSVERPDGSNFTLKIRSTKLEDSAMYFCASRTGQGGYTFGSGTRLTVV.

The V and J genes are TRBV27 and TRBJ2-3; no firm D call. Germline V gives CDR1 MNHEY, CDR2 SMNVEV (reference sequence). V lost 4 bases and J 4 bases, leaving 9 bases between the germline ends. This CDR3 has 13 amino acids. In DNA, the CDR3 is TGTGCCAGCAGTTCCCGACATGCAGATACGCAGTATTTT. Protein product: CASSSRHADTQYF.

The chain uses TRBV11-2 and TRBJ2-3; tentatively, D is TRBD2 (7 bases). This CDR3 comprises 15 residues. The germline gives CDR1 SGHAT, CDR2 FQNNGV. The V and J ends lost 1 base and 7 bases respectively, with 15 bases between them. In DNA, the CDR3 is TGTGCCAGCAGCTTAGGGGGGGGGCAGACAAATACGCAGTATTTT. It codes for CASSLGGGQTNTQYF. The full variable domain, its missing parts supplied by reference TRBV11-2 and TRBJ2-3, is EAGVAQSPRYKIIEKRQSVAFWCNPISGHATLYWYQQILGQGPKLLIQFQNNGVVDDSQLPKDRFSAERLKGVDSTLKIQPAKLEDSAVYLCASSLGGGQTNTQYFGPGTRLTVL.

The rearrangement joins TRBV24-1 to TRBJ2-1; TRBD1 is a possible D gene (7 bases). Per the germline V gene, CDR1 is KGHDR and CDR2 is SFDVKD. The germline V and J ends were trimmed by 9 bases and 3 bases, with 17 bases remaining between them. The CDR3 spans 15 residues. The CDR3 here is CATGGFQGGYNEQFF. In DNA, the CDR3 is TGTGCCACCGGGGGTTTTCAGGGGGGCTACAATGAGCAGTTCTTC.

The rearrangement joins TRBV9 to TRBJ2-1; perhaps TRBD2 as D (5 bases). This CDR3 spans 11 amino acids. CDR1 SGDLS and CDR2 YYNGEE come from the germline V gene. With 4 bases removed from V and 8 bases from J, the gap between germline ends came to 7 bases. Here the CDR3 DNA reads TGTGCCAGCAGCACAGCGGATGAGCAGTTCTTC. Its translation: CASSTADEQFF.

For the CDR3, the DNA is TGTGCCAGCAGTACACGGACAGGGAATGGCTACACCTTC. It is translated as CASSTRTGNGYTF. The V gene is TRBV12-3 or TRBV12-4, the J gene TRBJ1-2; TRBD1 agrees at 8 bases. Trimming removed 5 bases from V and 6 bases from J; junction bases left unmatched: 5. The CDR3 has 13 amino acids.

This clone was observed a single time. The rearrangement links TRBV15 to TRBJ2-7, with D maybe TRBD1 (6 bases). Germline V gene lookup returns CDR1 LNHNV and CDR2 YYDKDF (reference sequence). The CDR3 sequence is 13 residues long. Trimming cost V 9 bases and J 3 bases, with 15 bases left between them. CDR3 in amino acids: CATAETGFYEQYF. For the CDR3, the DNA is TGTGCCACAGCCGAGACAGGTTTCTACGAGCAGTACTTC.

J is TRBJ1-1 and V is TRBV21-1; TRBD1, the D gene given by the table, was not confirmed from the DNA. TRBV21-1 is a pseudogene locus. This CDR3 contains 16 residues. CDR3 sequence: CASSKGDNRENTEAFF. The CDR3 DNA reads TGTGCCAGCAGCAAAGGGGACAACAGGGAGAACACTGAAGCTTTCTTT.

The CDR3 coding sequence is TGTGCCAGCAGGGCCGCGGGAGGAAACACCATATATTTT. Amino acids: CASRAAGGNTIYF. V and J are TRBV2 and TRBJ1-3; D gene uncertain. Germline-derived CDR1 and CDR2 are SNHLY and FYNNEI. This CDR3 spans 13 amino acids. Trimming removed 6 bases from V and 4 bases from J, with 10 bases in between. Based on the CDR3 plus reference TRBV2 and TRBJ1-3, the full variable domain is EPEVTQTPSHQVTQMGQEVILRCVPISNHLYFYWYRQILGQKVEFLVSFYNNEISEKSEIFDDQFSVERPDGSNFTLKIRSTKLEDSAMYFCASRAAGGNTIYFGEGSWLTVV.

The sample holds a few counts of this clone. The chain links TRBV19 to TRBJ2-1, with 10 bases that match TRBD2. The CDR3 contains 16 residues. CDR1 is LNHDA and CDR2 is SQIVND in the germline V gene (reference sequence). Trimming at V came to 5 bases and at J to 6 bases, leaving 10 bases not matched to a gene. CDR3 DNA sequence: TGTGCCAGTAGTTTCCGAGCGGGGGGGCTTGGCAATGAGCAGTTCTTC. It encodes CASSFRAGGLGNEQFF.

This clone was seen only a few times. The V call is TRBV28, the J call TRBJ1-4; no firm D call. The V gene lost 5 bases and the J gene lost 5 bases, with 15 bases spanning the gap. The CDR3 runs 15 residues. The V gene's germline CDR1 is MDHEN and CDR2 SYDVKM. The CDR3 region has the DNA TGTGCCAGCAGTCTACACAGAGTCTCAAATGAAAAACTGTTTTTT. Translating it yields CASSLHRVSNEKLFF.

The chain recombines TRBV11-2 with TRBJ1-1; a weak D match, TRBD1 (5 bases). The CDR3 is made up of 15 amino acids. Germline V gene sequence: CDR1 SGHAT, CDR2 FQNNGV. The ends were cut back, 5 bases at V and 5 bases at J, with 18 bases in the middle. The CDR3, as DNA: TGTGCCAGCAGCCCCGGCGCCACAGGATATACTGAAGCTTTCTTT. Amino acid sequence: CASSPGATGYTEAFF.

The chain couples TRBV19 to TRBJ2-1; 11 bases map to TRBD2. CDR3 size: 17 residues. J was trimmed by 9 bases and V by 3 bases; bases with no gene match: 13. Germline V gives CDR1 LNHDA, CDR2 SQIVND (reference sequence). CDR3 sequence (DNA): TGTGCCAGTAGTATGTATAGCGGGGGGGCCAGGAGCGGTGAGCAGTTCTTC. Its translation is CASSMYSGGARSGEQFF.

V and J are TRBV6-5 and TRBJ1-2, with 7 bases fitting TRBD1. With 6 bases clipped from V and 0 bases from J, the junction kept 7 bases outside the gene matches. The CDR3 spans 15 residues. Germline-derived CDR1 and CDR2 are MNHEY and SVGAGI. Written as DNA, the CDR3 is TGTGCCAGCAGCGGCCCGGGACAGACTAACTATGGCTACACCTTC. Its translation is CASSGPGQTNYGYTF.

This chain joins TRBV4-1 and TRBJ2-7; TRBD2 aligns across 7 bases. Germline-derived CDR1 and CDR2 are MGHRA and YSYEKL. V shed 1 base, J shed 3 bases, and the junction held 6 bases outside the gene matches. This CDR3 spans 15 amino acids. CDR3 bases: TGCGCCAGCAGCCAAGTAGGACTAGGCTTCTACGAGCAGTACTTC. Amino acid sequence: CASSQVGLGFYEQYF.

V usage is TRBV30 and J usage is TRBJ1-1; D unresolved. The V end lost 2 bases, the J end lost 2 bases, and 3 bases lay between the germline ends. Per the germline V gene, CDR1 is GTSNPN and CDR2 is SVGIG (reference sequence). CDR3 length: 11 amino acids. CDR3 bases: TGTGCCTGGAGTCGTAACACTGAAGCTTTCTTT. Translation gives CAWSRNTEAFF.

This sequence joins TRBV4-1 and TRBJ1-2; D possibly corresponds to TRBD1 (5 bases). This CDR3 is 15 amino acids long. The germline gives CDR1 MGHRA, CDR2 YSYEKL. V dropped 3 bases and J dropped 5 bases, with 16 bases sitting between them. Here the CDR3 DNA reads TGCGCCAGCAGCCAGTTTACCAGGGTTGGATATGGCTACACCTTC. Protein sequence: CASSQFTRVGYGYTF.

The chain joins TRBV9 to TRBJ2-3; no clear D. This CDR3 region has 13 residues. Germline CDR1 is SGDLS and CDR2 is YYNGEE. V was clipped by 0 bases and J by 9 bases, with 11 bases between them. The CDR3 spells CASSVVSLGTQYF. CDR3 nucleotides: TGTGCCAGCAGCGTAGTATCCCTCGGGACGCAGTATTTT.

This clone was seen once. V gene TRBV7-3 combines with J gene TRBJ1-2; D is uncertain. CDR1 is SGHTA and CDR2 is FQGTGA in the germline V gene. V lost 6 bases and J 7 bases, leaving 21 bases between the germline ends. This CDR3 spans 15 amino acids. The CDR3 here is CASRLTGRVGGGYTF. As DNA, the CDR3 is TGTGCCAGCAGGCTTACCGGGAGGGTAGGAGGTGGCTACACCTTC.